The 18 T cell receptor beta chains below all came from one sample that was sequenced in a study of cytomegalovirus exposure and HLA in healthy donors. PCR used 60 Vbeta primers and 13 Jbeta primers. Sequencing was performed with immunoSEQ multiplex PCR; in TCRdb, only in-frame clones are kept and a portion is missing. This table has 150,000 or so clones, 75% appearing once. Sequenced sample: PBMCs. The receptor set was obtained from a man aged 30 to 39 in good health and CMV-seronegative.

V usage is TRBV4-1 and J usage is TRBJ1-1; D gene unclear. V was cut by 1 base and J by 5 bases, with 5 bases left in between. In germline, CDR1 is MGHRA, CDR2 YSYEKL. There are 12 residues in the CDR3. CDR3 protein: CASSQAGTEAFF. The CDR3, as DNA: TGCGCCAGCAGCCAAGCGGGGACTGAAGCTTTCTTT.

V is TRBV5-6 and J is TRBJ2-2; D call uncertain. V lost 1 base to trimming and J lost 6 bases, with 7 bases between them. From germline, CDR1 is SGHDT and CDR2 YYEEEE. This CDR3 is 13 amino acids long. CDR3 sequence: CASSLPVPGELFF. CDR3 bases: TGTGCCAGCAGCTTGCCCGTCCCCGGGGAGCTGTTTTTT.

The CDR3 sequence: CASSLIETGAMSEQFF. In DNA, the CDR3 is TGCGCCAGCAGCTTAATAGAAACAGGGGCAATGAGTGAGCAGTTCTTC. The chain combines TRBV5-1 with TRBJ2-1, with TRBD1 matching 7 bases. J was trimmed by 9 bases and V by 2 bases; bases with no gene match: 14. There are 16 residues in the CDR3. From germline, CDR1 is SGHRS and CDR2 YFSETQ.

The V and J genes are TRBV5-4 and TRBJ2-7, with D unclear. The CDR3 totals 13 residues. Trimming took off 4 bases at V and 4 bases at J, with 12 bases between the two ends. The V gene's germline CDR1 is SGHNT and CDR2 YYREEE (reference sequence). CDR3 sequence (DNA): TGTGCCAGCAGCCTACCCGACGGGTACGAGCAGTACTTC. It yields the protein CASSLPDGYEQYF.

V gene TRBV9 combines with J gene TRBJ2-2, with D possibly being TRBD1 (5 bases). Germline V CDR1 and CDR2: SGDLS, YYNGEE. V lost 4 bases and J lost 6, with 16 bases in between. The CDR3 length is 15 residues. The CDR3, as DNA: TGTGCCAGCAGCACCACCCTACAAGGGGCCGGGGAGCTGTTTTTT. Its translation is CASSTTLQGAGELFF.

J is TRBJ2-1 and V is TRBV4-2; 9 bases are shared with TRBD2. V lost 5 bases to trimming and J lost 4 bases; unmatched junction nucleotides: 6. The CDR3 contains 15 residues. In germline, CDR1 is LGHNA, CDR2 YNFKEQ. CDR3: CASSFRTSAYNEQFF. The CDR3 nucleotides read TGTGCCAGCAGCTTCCGGACTAGCGCGTACAATGAGCAGTTCTTC.

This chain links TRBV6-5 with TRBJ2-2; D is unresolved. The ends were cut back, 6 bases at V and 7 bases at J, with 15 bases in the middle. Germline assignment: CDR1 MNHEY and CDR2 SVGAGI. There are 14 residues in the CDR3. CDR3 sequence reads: CASRQIGGGGELFF. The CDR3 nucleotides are TGTGCCAGCAGGCAGATAGGCGGTGGCGGGGAGCTGTTTTTT.

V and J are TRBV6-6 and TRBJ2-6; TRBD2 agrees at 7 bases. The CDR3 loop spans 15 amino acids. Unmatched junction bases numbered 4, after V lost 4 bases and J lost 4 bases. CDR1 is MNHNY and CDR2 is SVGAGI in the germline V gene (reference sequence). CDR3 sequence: CASSSRGSGANVLTF. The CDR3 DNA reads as TGTGCCAGCAGTTCGCGGGGGTCCGGGGCCAACGTCCTGACTTTC.

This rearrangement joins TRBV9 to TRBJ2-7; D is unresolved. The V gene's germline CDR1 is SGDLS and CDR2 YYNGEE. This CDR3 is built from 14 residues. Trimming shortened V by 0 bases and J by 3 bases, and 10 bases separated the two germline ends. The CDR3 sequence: CASSVDYRNYEQYF. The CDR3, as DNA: TGTGCCAGCAGCGTAGACTATAGAAACTACGAGCAGTACTTC.

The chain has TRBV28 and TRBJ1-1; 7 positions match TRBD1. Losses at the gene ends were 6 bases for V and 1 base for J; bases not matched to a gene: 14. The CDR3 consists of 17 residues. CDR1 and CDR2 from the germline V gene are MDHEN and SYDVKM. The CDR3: CASRPLLTGAWNTEAFF. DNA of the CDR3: TGTGCCAGCAGGCCCCTCTTAACAGGGGCGTGGAACACTGAAGCTTTCTTT.

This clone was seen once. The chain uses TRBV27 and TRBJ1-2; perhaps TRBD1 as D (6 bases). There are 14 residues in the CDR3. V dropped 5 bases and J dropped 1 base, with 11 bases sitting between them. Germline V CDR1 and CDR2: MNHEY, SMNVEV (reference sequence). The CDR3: CASSRGGLNYGYTF. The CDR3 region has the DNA TGTGCCAGCAGTCGTGGGGGCCTTAACTATGGCTACACCTTC.

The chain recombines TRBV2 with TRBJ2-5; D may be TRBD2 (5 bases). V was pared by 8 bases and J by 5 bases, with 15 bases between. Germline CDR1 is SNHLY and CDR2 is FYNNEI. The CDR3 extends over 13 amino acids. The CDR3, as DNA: TGTGCCAGCGGTTACGGGGAGAGGGAGACCCAGTACTTC. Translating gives CASGYGERETQYF.

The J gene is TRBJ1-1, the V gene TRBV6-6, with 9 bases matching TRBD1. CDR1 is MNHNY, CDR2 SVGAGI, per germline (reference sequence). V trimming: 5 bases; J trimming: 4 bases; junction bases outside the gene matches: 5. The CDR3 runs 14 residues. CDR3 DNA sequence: TGTGCCAGCAGTCCCGGGACAGGGTTCACTGAAGCTTTCTTT. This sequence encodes CASSPGTGFTEAFF.

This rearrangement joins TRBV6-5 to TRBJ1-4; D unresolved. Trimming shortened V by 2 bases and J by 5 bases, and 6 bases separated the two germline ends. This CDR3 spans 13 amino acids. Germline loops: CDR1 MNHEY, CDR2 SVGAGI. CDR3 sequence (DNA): TGTGCCAGCAGTTACGATCGGAATGAAAAACTGTTTTTT. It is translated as CASSYDRNEKLFF.

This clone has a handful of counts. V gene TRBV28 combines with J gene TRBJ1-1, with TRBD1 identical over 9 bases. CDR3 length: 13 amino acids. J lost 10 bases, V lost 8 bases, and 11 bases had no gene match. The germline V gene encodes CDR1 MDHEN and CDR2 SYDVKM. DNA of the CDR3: TGTGCCAGCTCCTCTCGAGGACAGGGGCTAGCTTTCTTT. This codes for CASSSRGQGLAFF.

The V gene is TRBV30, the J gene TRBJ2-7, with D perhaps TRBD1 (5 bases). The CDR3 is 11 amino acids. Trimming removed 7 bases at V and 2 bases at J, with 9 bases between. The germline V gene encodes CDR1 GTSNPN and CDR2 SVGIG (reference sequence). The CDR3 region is CASQETYEQYF. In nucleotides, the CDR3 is TGTGCCTCACAGGAGACCTACGAGCAGTACTTC.

CDR3: CATSGGANSPLHF. CDR3 nucleotides: TGCGCCACCTCGGGGGGGGCTAATTCACCCCTCCACTTT. V usage is TRBV10-1 and J usage is TRBJ1-6; a weak D match, TRBD1 (6 bases). This CDR3 spans 13 amino acids. V was cut by 10 bases and J by 6 bases, with 13 bases left in between. Germline loops: CDR1 WNHNN, CDR2 SYGVQD (reference sequence).

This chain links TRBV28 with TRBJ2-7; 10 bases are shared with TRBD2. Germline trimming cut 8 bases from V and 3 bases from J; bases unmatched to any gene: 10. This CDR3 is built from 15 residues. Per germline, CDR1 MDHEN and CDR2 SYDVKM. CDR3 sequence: CASRYSGTSVYEQYF. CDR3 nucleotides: TGTGCCAGCCGCTACTCCGGGACTAGCGTCTACGAGCAGTACTTC.